These 29 T cell receptor beta chains were sequenced from one sample in a study of blood T cell repertoires in COVID-19. The data were produced by immunoSEQ multiplex PCR, yet TCRdb's version contains in-frame clones alone and is incomplete. The data show approximately 110,000 clones, over 65% seen once. Sequenced material: peripheral blood. The receptors here all came from a human donor with acute or convalescent COVID-19. The donor label of this sample is uncertain.

The V and J genes are TRBV5-1 and TRBJ2-2, with 11 bases identical to TRBD1. The germline V gene encodes CDR1 SGHRS and CDR2 YFSETQ. V trimming: 1 base; J trimming: 4 bases; junction bases outside the gene matches: 12. This CDR3 contains 19 residues. CDR3 region: CASSLTYLRTGGTTGELFF. The CDR3 nucleotides read TGCGCCAGCAGCTTGACTTATCTACGGACAGGGGGCACCACCGGGGAGCTGTTTTTT.

The chain combines TRBV27 with TRBJ1-2; D is possibly TRBD1 (6 bases). V was shortened by 5 bases and J by 6 bases, with 19 bases between the two germline ends. The germline CDR1 and CDR2 sequences are MNHEY and SMNVEV (reference sequence). The CDR3 has 15 residues. Here the CDR3 reads CASSARGGPVHGYTF. Written as DNA, the CDR3 is TGTGCCAGCAGTGCCCGGGGGGGCCCAGTCCATGGCTACACCTTC.

The V call is TRBV4-1, the J call TRBJ1-2; possible D gene TRBD1, 6 bases. The V end was cut by 0 bases, the J end by 3 bases, with 14 bases between. This CDR3 spans 16 amino acids. Germline V gene sequence: CDR1 MGHRA, CDR2 YSYEKL. CDR3 loop: CASSQETHRVYYGYTF. The CDR3 bases are TGCGCCAGCAGCCAAGAGACCCACAGGGTGTACTATGGCTACACCTTC.

The CDR3 loop is CASSYRGGRDSPLHF. The CDR3 DNA is TGTGCCAGCAGTTACCGGGGGGGGCGGGATTCACCCCTCCACTTT. This chain links TRBV6-5 with TRBJ1-6, with a possible D match to TRBD1 (6 bases). V lost 2 bases and J lost 8, with 13 bases in between. Germline lookup yields CDR1 MNHEY and CDR2 SVGAGI. The CDR3 spans 15 residues.

V is TRBV2 and J is TRBJ1-5; 7 positions agree with TRBD1. The V gene end was trimmed by 1 base and the J gene end by 1 base; junction bases not matched to a gene: 1. Germline V lookup: CDR1 SNHLY, CDR2 FYNNEI. The CDR3 consists of 15 residues. CDR3 sequence reads: CASSEDRGSNQPQHF. The CDR3 coding sequence is TGTGCCAGCAGTGAAGACAGGGGAAGCAATCAGCCCCAGCATTTT. The entire variable domain, with the rest obtained from reference TRBV2 and TRBJ1-5, is as follows: EPEVTQTPSHQVTQMGQEVILRCVPISNHLYFYWYRQILGQKVEFLVSFYNNEISEKSEIFDDQFSVERPDGSNFTLKIRSTKLEDSAMYFCASSEDRGSNQPQHFGDGTRLSIL.

The V gene is TRBV21-1, the J gene TRBJ1-6; TRBD1, the D gene given by the table, was not confirmed from the DNA. TRBV21-1 is reported as a pseudogene. The CDR3 is 14 residues long. In DNA form, the CDR3 reads TGTGCCAGCAGCAAAGCGAGAGGGGGCCTAACCCTCCACTTT. Its translation: CASSKARGGLTLHF.

The chain combines TRBV2 with TRBJ1-5, with TRBD1 identical over 7 bases. With V trimmed by 2 bases and J by 5 bases, 6 bases remained unmatched. Germline assignment: CDR1 SNHLY and CDR2 FYNNEI. The CDR3 spans 15 residues. The CDR3 here is CASSERSGGDQPQHF. The CDR3 DNA is TGTGCCAGCAGTGAAAGGTCAGGGGGAGATCAGCCCCAGCATTTT.

In this sample, this clone turned up a few times. This chain uses TRBV12-3 or TRBV12-4 with TRBJ1-5; the D is unclear. The V end was cut by 3 bases, the J end by 0 bases, with 3 bases between. This CDR3 contains 13 residues. CDR3 region: CASSFNSNQPQHF. In nucleotides, the CDR3 is TGTGCCAGCAGTTTTAATAGCAATCAGCCCCAGCATTTT.

The chain links TRBV21-1 to TRBJ1-6. TRBV21-1 constitutes a pseudogene. This CDR3 region has 15 residues. The CDR3 spells CASTQARLGNSPLHF. CDR3 nucleotides: TGTGCCAGCACACAGGCTAGACTAGGTAATTCACCCCTCCACTTT.

The chain employs TRBV24-1 and TRBJ2-7, with D maybe TRBD1 (6 bases). The V gene lost 9 bases and the J gene lost 2 bases, with 13 bases spanning the gap. CDR1 and CDR2 from the germline V gene are KGHDR and SFDVKD. The length of the CDR3 is 13 residues. CDR3 in amino acids: CATENRATYEQYV. As DNA, the CDR3 is TGTGCCACCGAGAACAGGGCAACCTACGAGCAGTACGTC.

This chain links TRBV7-2 with TRBJ1-1, with D unresolved. V was pared by 4 bases and J by 1 base, with 10 bases between. The CDR3 sequence is 14 residues long. CDR1 and CDR2 (germline): SGHTA, FQGNSA. DNA of the CDR3: TGTGCCAGCAGCTCTCATCCGCGGAACACTGAAGCTTTCTTT. This encodes CASSSHPRNTEAFF.

V and J are TRBV7-9 and TRBJ1-3; 7 bases fit TRBD1. The V gene's germline CDR1 is SEHNR and CDR2 FQNEAQ (reference sequence). This CDR3 is 16 amino acids long. V lost 6 bases, J lost 0 bases, and 8 bases stayed unmatched. CDR3 protein: CASSGQAWGSGNTIYF. CDR3 nucleotide sequence: TGTGCCAGCAGTGGACAGGCATGGGGCTCTGGAAACACCATATATTTT.

The chain carries TRBV9 and TRBJ2-5, with D tentatively TRBD1 (8 bases). CDR3 length equals 16 residues. Trimming took off 2 bases at V and 6 bases at J, with 20 bases between the two ends. The germline V gene has CDR1 SGDLS and CDR2 YYNGEE. The CDR3 DNA reads TGTGCCAGCAGCGTTAGCAGCGGGACAGGATGGCAGACCCAGTACTTC. It translates to CASSVSSGTGWQTQYF.

The rearrangement uses TRBV5-6 and TRBJ1-3; TRBD1 matches 7 bases. The germline V gene encodes CDR1 SGHDT and CDR2 YYEEEE. This CDR3 comprises 14 residues. Trimming took 4 bases from V and 2 from J; bases not matched to a gene: 3. The CDR3 loop reads CASSIRGTGNTIYF. The CDR3 DNA sequence: TGTGCCAGCAGCATCAGGGGGACTGGAAACACCATATATTTT. The variable domain in full, with the rest retrieved from reference TRBV5-6 and TRBJ1-3, is DAGVTQSPTHLIKTRGQQVTLRCSPKSGHDTVSWYQQALGQGPQFIFQYYEEEERQRGNFPDRFSGHQFPNYSSELNVNALLLGDSALYLCASSIRGTGNTIYFGEGSWLTVV.

The rearrangement links TRBV4-1 to TRBJ2-5, with 11 positions matching TRBD1. The V and J ends lost 3 bases and 1 base, in that order; junction bases with no gene match: 4. The germline CDR1 and CDR2 sequences are MGHRA and YSYEKL. This CDR3 has 16 residues. CDR3 nucleotide sequence: TGCGCCAGCAGCCAGGCCGGGACAGGGGGCCAAGAGACCCAGTACTTC. Protein sequence: CASSQAGTGGQETQYF.

The chain has TRBV28 and TRBJ2-1, with a weak D call TRBD2 (5 bases). The CDR3 has 13 amino acids. V lost 2 bases to trimming and J lost 5 bases, with 7 bases between them. The germline V gene encodes CDR1 MDHEN and CDR2 SYDVKM. The CDR3 DNA reads as TGTGCCAGCAGTTTACCAGCGGACAATGAGCAGTTCTTC. Amino acid sequence: CASSLPADNEQFF.

This clone showed up just a few times. The J gene is TRBJ1-2, the V gene TRBV6-5; tentatively, D is TRBD1 (5 bases). V lost 6 bases to trimming and J lost 8 bases, with 16 bases between them. CDR1 and CDR2 from the germline V gene are MNHEY and SVGAGI. This CDR3 has 13 residues. CDR3 amino acids: CASRTPGGKGYTF. The CDR3 DNA sequence: TGTGCCAGCAGGACGCCCGGGGGGAAAGGCTACACCTTC.

The V gene is TRBV5-5, the J gene TRBJ2-3; 12 nucleotides agree with TRBD2. The V gene's germline CDR1 is SGHKS and CDR2 YYEKEE (reference sequence). Germline trimming cut 2 bases from V and 5 bases from J; bases unmatched to any gene: 15. This CDR3 comprises 19 residues. CDR3 sequence (DNA): TGTGCCAGCAGCTTTAGGGCGACTCTAGCGGGGGGGCGTCTAGATACGCAGTATTTT. It yields the protein CASSFRATLAGGRLDTQYF.

The J gene is TRBJ2-7, the V gene TRBV12-5; D may match TRBD1 or TRBD2 (6 bases each). The CDR3 is 14 residues long. Germline CDR1 reads LGHNT; CDR2 reads FRNRAP. Trimming took off 8 bases at V and 0 bases at J, with 14 bases between the two ends. CDR3 sequence: CASRLGGPSYEQYF. CDR3 DNA: TGTGCTAGTCGGTTGGGGGGCCCCTCCTACGAGCAGTACTTC.

V usage is TRBV10-3 and J usage is TRBJ1-1; D gene unclear. V was shortened by 11 bases and J by 3 bases, with 16 bases between the two germline ends. This CDR3 is 13 amino acids long. The V gene's germline CDR1 is ENHRY and CDR2 SYGVKD. The CDR3 loop reads CALREGGYTEAFF. The CDR3 DNA reads as TGTGCCTTAAGGGAGGGTGGGTACACTGAAGCTTTCTTT.

This clone was seen a few times. The chain employs TRBV3-1 (or the pseudogene TRBV3-2) and TRBJ2-3; a weak D match, TRBD2 (5 bases). The CDR3 runs to 16 residues. V was shortened by 4 bases and J by 1 base, with 15 bases between the two germline ends. Germline V gene data show CDR1 as LGHDT and CDR2 as YNNKEL (reference sequence). The CDR3 spells CASSPRVGERTDTQYF. For the CDR3, the DNA is TGTGCCAGCAGCCCCCGAGTCGGGGAGCGCACAGATACGCAGTATTTT.

The chain carries TRBV4-1 and TRBJ2-3; 8 positions match TRBD2. The CDR3 consists of 16 residues. V lost 1 base to trimming and J lost 6 bases; unmatched junction nucleotides: 9. In germline, CDR1 is MGHRA, CDR2 YSYEKL. Here the CDR3 DNA reads TGCGCCAGCAGCCAAGGCCGGCGGGGGGTTTCCGATACGCAGTATTTT. Its translation: CASSQGRRGVSDTQYF.

The V call is TRBV5-1, the J call TRBJ2-1; TRBD2 might be the D (6 bases). V lost 0 bases to trimming and J lost 4 bases, with 14 bases between them. The CDR3 totals 16 residues. Germline CDR1 SGHRS, CDR2 YFSETQ. In DNA form, the CDR3 reads TGCGCCAGCAGCTTGGGGGGACTTTCCTCATACAATGAGCAGTTCTTC. The encoded protein is CASSLGGLSSYNEQFF.

The CDR3 sequence: CASSEAGGNSYNEQFF. In DNA form, the CDR3 reads TGTGCCAGCAGTGAAGCAGGCGGGAACTCCTACAATGAGCAGTTCTTC. The chain recombines TRBV2 with TRBJ2-1, with D perhaps matching TRBD2 (6 bases). This CDR3 contains 16 residues. V lost 0 bases and J lost 0, with 9 bases in between. Germline V gene data show CDR1 as SNHLY and CDR2 as FYNNEI.

This sequence joins TRBV6-6 and TRBJ1-1, with D possibly TRBD1 on 6 matching bases. Germline CDR1 MNHNY, CDR2 SVGAGI (reference sequence). V lost 0 bases to trimming and J lost 4 bases, with 12 bases between them. This CDR3 comprises 15 residues. This CDR3 is CASSYSVWGRTEAFF. The CDR3, as DNA: TGTGCCAGCAGTTACTCAGTCTGGGGGCGCACTGAAGCTTTCTTT.

This clone was observed a few times. The rearrangement links TRBV5-6 to TRBJ1-4, with TRBD1 matching 8 bases. This CDR3 spans 16 amino acids. CDR1 is SGHDT, CDR2 YYEEEE, per germline. V was pared by 3 bases and J by 7 bases, with 11 bases of the junction left unmatched. CDR3 DNA: TGTGCCAGCAGCTCGATCCAGGGGGCAAGCAGTGAAAAACTGTTTTTT. Amino acids: CASSSIQGASSEKLFF.

The chain is built from TRBV4-1 and TRBJ1-6; D is undetermined. Germline lookup yields CDR1 MGHRA and CDR2 YSYEKL. Trimming took 5 bases from V and 10 from J, leaving 15 bases between them. There are 14 residues in the CDR3. CDR3 sequence: CASSIGRGGSPLHF. For the CDR3, the DNA is TGCGCCAGCAGCATCGGACGAGGAGGGTCACCCCTCCACTTT.

V usage is TRBV10-2 and J usage is TRBJ2-3, with 10 bases identical to TRBD1. J was trimmed by 5 bases and V by 6 bases; bases with no gene match: 11. Looked up from germline, CDR1 is WSHSY and CDR2 is SAAADI. The CDR3 runs to 16 residues. The CDR3 here is CASSKTDRGRGDTQYF. The CDR3, as DNA: TGCGCCAGCAGCAAGACTGACAGGGGGCGCGGAGATACGCAGTATTTT.

This clone appeared many times. The chain joins TRBV4-2 to TRBJ2-1; 9 nucleotides align to TRBD2. From germline, CDR1 is LGHNA and CDR2 YNFKEQ. The CDR3 loop spans 13 amino acids. After removal of 1 base from V and 10 bases from J, the junction contained 2 bases not matched to a gene. The CDR3 sequence is CASSQATSGEQFF. As DNA, the CDR3 is TGTGCCAGCAGCCAAGCTACTAGCGGGGAGCAGTTCTTC.